The T cell receptor (beta chain) described here comes from a study of blood T cell repertoires in COVID-19. Study context: Whether acute or convalescent, the COVID-19 samples came from the United States, Italy and Spain. PBMCs, B-cell-depleted T cells, or T cells were the source of the cDNA or gDNA that made up the material.

This CDR3 is built from 15 residues. V was trimmed by 5 bases and J by 1 base, leaving 14 bases between them. The V gene's germline CDR1 is LGHNA and CDR2 YNFKEQ. In the original processing: By means of reference gene primer amplification, nucleated cell counts were estimated. Some clones are missing from TCRdb's copy, which holds only in-frame ones; the method was immunoSEQ multiplex PCR. The DNA was the basis for D and trimming; V, J and clone size are from that table. The sample includes more than 15,000 clones, 93% seen only once; the top ten take 4.1%. The receptor comes from a woman between 50 and 59 years old with active COVID-19. V usage is TRBV4-2 and J usage is TRBJ1-1; D call uncertain. The source material was peripheral blood. CDR3 in amino acids: CASSSSREGNTEAFF. CDR3 DNA: TGTGCCAGCAGCTCCAGCCGGGAGGGGAACACTGAAGCTTTCTTT.